This TCR beta chain was identified during a study of blood T cell repertoires in COVID-19. Original analysis: Quantification of nucleated cells was approximated via reference gene primer amplification. This table comes from immunoSEQ multiplex PCR, and its TCRdb copy is limited to in-frame clones, with some not included. V and J calls and clone size come straight from that table; D and trimming were deduced from the DNA. The table has approximately 240,000 clones, approximately 80% seen once. The CDR3 runs 13 residues. Between the trimmed V and J ends, which lost 6 bases and 0 bases, there was a span of 8 bases. Germline V CDR1 and CDR2: SGHAT, FQNNGV.

This clonotype originated in a woman between 40 and 50 years old who had recovered from COVID-19. The chain uses TRBV11-2 and TRBJ2-5; no reliable D call. The source material was peripheral blood. CDR3: CASSLSDQETQYF. The DNA for the CDR3 is TGTGCCAGCAGTCTTAGTGACCAAGAGACCCAGTACTTC.